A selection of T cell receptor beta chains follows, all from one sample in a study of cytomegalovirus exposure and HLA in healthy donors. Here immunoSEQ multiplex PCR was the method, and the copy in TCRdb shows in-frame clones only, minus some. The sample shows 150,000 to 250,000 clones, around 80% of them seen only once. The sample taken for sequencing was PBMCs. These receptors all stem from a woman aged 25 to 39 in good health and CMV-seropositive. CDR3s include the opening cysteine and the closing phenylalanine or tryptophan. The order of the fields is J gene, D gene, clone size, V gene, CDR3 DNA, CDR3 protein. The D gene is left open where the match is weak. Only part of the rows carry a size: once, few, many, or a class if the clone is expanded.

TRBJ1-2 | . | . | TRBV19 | TGTGCCAGTAGTATCAGGCATGGCTACACCTTC | CASSIRHGYTF
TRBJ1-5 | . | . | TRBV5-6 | TGTGCCAGCAGCTTGATGTTGGCGGCCGATCAGCCCCAGCATTTT | CASSLMLAADQPQHF
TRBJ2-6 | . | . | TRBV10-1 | TGCGCCAGCAGTGTCGGGACTACAGGGCCTGGGGCCAACGTCCTGACTTTC | CASSVGTTGPGANVLTF
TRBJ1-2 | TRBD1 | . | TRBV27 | TGTGCCAGCAGTTCCGACAGGGGGGCCTATGGCTACACCTTC | CASSSDRGAYGYTF
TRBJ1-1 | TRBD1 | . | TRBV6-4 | TGTGCCAGCAGTTCTCACGGGACAGGGGGGGGGTTTTTCTCTGAAGCTTTCTTT | CASSSHGTGGGFFSEAFF
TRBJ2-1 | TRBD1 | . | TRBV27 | TGTGCCAGCAGTTTATATCTTCCGGACAGGGATGTTTACAATGAGCAGTTCTTC | CASSLYLPDRDVYNEQFF
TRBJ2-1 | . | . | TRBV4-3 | TGCGCCAGCAGCCAAGGACTCCGGCGGGAGCAGTTCTTC | CASSQGLRREQFF
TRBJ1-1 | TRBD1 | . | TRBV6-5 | TGTGCCAGCAGCTCCGGACAGGGTGGAGCCACTGAAGCTTTCTTT | CASSSGQGGATEAFF
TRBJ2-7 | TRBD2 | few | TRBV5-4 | TGTGCCAGCAGCTTGGTTGTTAGCGGGGGCTTTCTGGGTGAGCAGTACTTC | CASSLVVSGGFLGEQYF
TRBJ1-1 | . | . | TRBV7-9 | TGTGCCAGCAGCTTAAGCGGGTGGGGCTGGACTGAAGCTTTCTTT | CASSLSGWGWTEAFF
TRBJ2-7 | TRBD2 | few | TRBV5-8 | TGTGCCAGCAGCCCCTTTAGCGGGGGATTCTCCTACGAGCAGTACTTC | CASSPFSGGFSYEQYF